This is a list of T cell receptor beta chains from one sample in a study of T cell responses to AZD1222 COVID-19 vaccine. Only in-frame clones appear in the TCRdb table, and some are missing; sequencing was by immunoSEQ multiplex PCR. The table lists about 120,000 clones, approximately 84% of them singletons. The sample here was peripheral blood, taken on day 0 of AZD1222 vaccination. The receptors shown here come from an adult in good health. Both conserved end residues are part of each CDR3. The D gene is left open where the match is weak. Clone sizes are given selectively: once, few, many, or a class where the clone is expanded.

. | TRBJ2-5 | . | TRBV4-1 | TGCGCCAGCAGCCAAGATAGGGACTTTCAAGAGACCCAGTACTTC | CASSQDRDFQETQYF
TRBD1 | TRBJ1-2 | . | TRBV6-5 | TGTGCCAGCATAAGGGACAGGGGGGGCTATGGCTACACCTTC | CASIRDRGGYGYTF
. | TRBJ2-7 | few | TRBV21-1 | TGTGCCAGCAGCAGTCAGGACAGCGACTCCTACGAGCAGTACTTC | CASSSQDSDSYEQYF
TRBD1 | TRBJ2-2 | . | TRBV7-3 | TGTGCCAGCAGCTTAACTGGGACAGAGTTTAACACCGGGGAGCTGTTTTTT | CASSLTGTEFNTGELFF
TRBD2 | TRBJ2-1 | . | TRBV18 | TGTGCCAGCTCACCTTCGCCCGGGACTAGCGGGACTAATGAGCAGTTCTTC | CASSPSPGTSGTNEQFF
. | TRBJ1-1 | . | TRBV12-3/TRBV12-4 | TGTGCCAGCAGCCTACGGGGCACTGAAGCTTTCTTT | CASSLRGTEAFF
. | TRBJ2-1 | . | TRBV7-9 | TGTGCCAGCAGAGCAACAGGGTCGGTTGACAATGAGCAGTTCTTC | CASRATGSVDNEQFF
. | TRBJ1-3 | few | TRBV5-1 | TGCGCCAGCAGCTCTTTCTCTGGAAACACCATATATTTT | CASSSFSGNTIYF
. | TRBJ1-5 | . | TRBV19 | TGTGCCAGTAGTATAACAGGAGGCATGGCGAATCAGCCCCAGCATTTT | CASSITGGMANQPQHF
. | TRBJ2-1 | . | TRBV10-1 | TGCGCCAGCAGTGAGACAGTTGGGGACGGGCAGTTCTTC | CASSETVGDGQFF
. | TRBJ1-6 | . | TRBV15 | TGTGCCACCAGCAGAGGGCAGGGGAATAATTCACCCCTCCACTTT | CATSRGQGNNSPLHF
. | TRBJ2-3 | . | TRBV7-2 | TGTGCCAGCAGCTTACCGGGGTTTGGGACAGATACGCAGTATTTT | CASSLPGFGTDTQYF
. | TRBJ2-7 | . | TRBV6-5 | TGTGCCAGCAGTTCCCCGGGACTTACCTACGAGCAGTACTTC | CASSSPGLTYEQYF
. | TRBJ1-1 | . | TRBV27 | TGTGCCAGCAGTCTAGGGGGATGGAACACTGAAGCTTTCTTT | CASSLGGWNTEAFF
TRBD2 | TRBJ2-7 | few | TRBV3-1/TRBV3-2 | TGTGCCAGCAGCCAAACCTCGGGACTAAAAGAGGGTTATGGCTACTACGAGCAGTACTTC | CASSQTSGLKEGYGYYEQYF
TRBD2 | TRBJ2-7 | . | TRBV4-2 | TGTGCCAGCAGCCTAGATAGCGGGAGTGGTTCCTACGAGCAGTACTTC | CASSLDSGSGSYEQYF
. | TRBJ1-4 | once | TRBV15 | TGTGCCACCAGCAGATTACAGCCCGGACGTGAAAAACTGTTTTTT | CATSRLQPGREKLFF
. | TRBJ1-1 | . | TRBV5-5 | TGTGCCAGCAGCTCGTTCAGAAAAACTGAAGCTTTCTTT | CASSSFRKTEAFF
. | TRBJ2-1 | once | TRBV6-1 | TGTGCCAGCAGTGAAGGAGACGGCCTTTTCGGTGGGTTCTTC | CASSEGDGLFGGFF
TRBD1 | TRBJ2-7 | . | TRBV27 | TGTGCCAGCAGGCTACTTCAGGGGGCGCAACCCTACGAGCAGTACTTC | CASRLLQGAQPYEQYF
TRBD1 | TRBJ2-7 | . | TRBV5-4 | TGTGCCAGCAGCTCGGACAGGGGGTCCTACGAGCAGTACTTC | CASSSDRGSYEQYF
. | TRBJ2-5 | . | TRBV11-3 | TGTGCCAGCAGCTTAGATTTTGCGCCCGGGGGGACCCAGTACTTC | CASSLDFAPGGTQYF
. | TRBJ2-7 | . | TRBV7-3 | TGTGCCAGCAGCTTAATCCCTTCGGGGGAGCAGTACTTC | CASSLIPSGEQYF
. | TRBJ1-4 | . | TRBV5-8 | TGTGCCAGCGGGTTTTCGCAGGGGCTGACTAATGAAAAACTGTTTTTT | CASGFSQGLTNEKLFF
. | TRBJ1-5 | . | TRBV6-2/TRBV6-3 | TGTGCCAGCAGTTTCCTCGGCATTCAGCCCCAGCATTTT | CASSFLGIQPQHF
TRBD2 | TRBJ2-3 | . | TRBV9 | TGTGCCAGCAGCACCCAACTAGCGGGGGGGCTGGATACGCAGTATTTT | CASSTQLAGGLDTQYF
. | TRBJ2-7 | . | TRBV11-3 | TGTGCCAGCAGCTTAGTCCAGGGGCCCCAAGGCGAGCAGTACTTC | CASSLVQGPQGEQYF
. | TRBJ1-6 | . | TRBV10-2 | TGCGCCAGCAGTGATGGCAGGGAGTCACCCCTCCACTTT | CASSDGRESPLHF
TRBD2 | TRBJ2-4 | . | TRBV7-2 | TGTGCCAGCAGCTTAGCCCCTAGCGGGATTTACTTC | CASSLAPSGIYF
TRBD1 | TRBJ1-2 | . | TRBV5-1 | TGCGCCAGCAGCTTGAAGGGGGCGAACGGCTACACCTTC | CASSLKGANGYTF
TRBD2 | TRBJ2-2 | . | TRBV5-6 | TGTGCCAGCAGCCCCGGACTAGCCTTCGCCGGGGAGCTGTTTTTT | CASSPGLAFAGELFF
. | TRBJ1-1 | . | TRBV29-1 | TGCAGTGGCCGGGGGGGTTTGAACACTGAAGCTTTCTTT | CSGRGGLNTEAFF
. | TRBJ1-2 | . | TRBV4-3 | TGCGCCAGCAGCCAAGATGGGGGAGGGTTGTATGGCTACACCTTC | CASSQDGGGLYGYTF
. | TRBJ2-2 | . | TRBV4-2 | TGTGCCAGCAGCCAAGATCCACCGCACCGCGGAAGCCCCGGGGAGCTGTTTTTT | CASSQDPPHRGSPGELFF
TRBD2 | TRBJ2-3 | . | TRBV5-1 | TGCGCCAGCAGTTCTAGCGGTACAGATACGCAGTATTTT | CASSSSGTDTQYF
. | TRBJ2-7 | . | TRBV5-6 | TGTGCCAGCAGAGACGTGGGAGGAGGCTACGAGCAGTACTTC | CASRDVGGGYEQYF
. | TRBJ1-3 | . | TRBV7-2 | TGTGCCAGCAGCTTAGATCCGGGGCACACCATATATTTT | CASSLDPGHTIYF
. | TRBJ1-3 | . | TRBV19 | TGTGCCAGTAGTTCACAAGGTGGGGTTTCGGGAAACACCATATATTTT | CASSSQGGVSGNTIYF
. | TRBJ1-2 | . | TRBV7-9 | TGTGCCAGCAGCCAGGATCCCTCTCAGGGCTACACCTTC | CASSQDPSQGYTF
TRBD2 | TRBJ2-1 | . | TRBV7-2 | TGTGCCAGCAGCTTCGAATGGGTCGTAGCGGGGGGGCAGAACAATGAGCAGTTCTTC | CASSFEWVVAGGQNNEQFF
. | TRBJ2-1 | few | TRBV18 | TGTGCCAGCTCTCCAGTGGGGGATCCCTACAATGAGCAGTTCTTC | CASSPVGDPYNEQFF
. | TRBJ2-7 | few | TRBV2 | TGTGCCAGCAGTGACGGAGGGTCCCAGTACTTC | CASSDGGSQYF
TRBD2 | TRBJ2-1 | . | TRBV3-1/TRBV3-2 | TGTGCCAGCAGCCGCACGTCGGGACTAGCGGGAAGAAGCTCCTACAATGAGCAGTTCTTC | CASSRTSGLAGRSSYNEQFF
. | TRBJ1-2 | . | TRBV5-4 | TGTGCCAGCAGCCGGACAGAAGGCTATGGCTACACCTTC | CASSRTEGYGYTF